Presented here are 8 T cell receptor beta chains from one specimen sequenced in a study of T cells in Graves' hyperthyroidism and ophthalmopathy. The CDR3 regions of TCR beta were amplified from RNA transcripts. HTBI primers were employed in a first-round RT-PCR of the TCR CDR3. TCRdb re-analysed the multiplex PCR reads in MiXCR, keeping a single row per CDR3 protein. The data show 750,000 to 900,000 distinct CDR3 sequences, with approximately 40% seen just once and about 9% held by the top ten. The sequencing sample was made of blood. Every receptor here comes from a man in his late teens or twenties with Graves' hyperthyroidism.

Turning to this clonotype: Just one base apart from a much larger clone, this may be a read error. This rearrangement joins TRBV15 to TRBJ2-7; no clear D gene. Germline lookup yields CDR1 LNHNV and CDR2 YYDKDF (reference sequence). V lost 3 bases and J 1 base, leaving 7 bases between the germline ends. This CDR3 region has 13 residues. CDR3 nucleotide sequence: TGTGCCACCAGCAGCAGGCGGTCCTACGAGCAGTACTTC. Encoded protein: CATSSRRSYEQYF.

V is TRBV11-2 and J is TRBJ1-4; TRBD1 matches 10 bases. The V and J ends lost 2 bases and 11 bases, in that order; junction bases with no gene match: 11. The CDR3 consists of 16 residues. Germline loops: CDR1 SGHAT, CDR2 FQNNGV. The CDR3 loop is CASSLQIGTGVVKLFF. The DNA for the CDR3 is TGTGCCAGCAGCTTACAAATCGGGACAGGGGTAGTGAAACTGTTTTTT.

The table lists this clonotype with a few counts. This sequence joins TRBV19 and TRBJ1-1; TRBD1 is a possible D gene (5 bases). The germline gives CDR1 LNHDA, CDR2 SQIVND (reference sequence). CDR3 size: 12 residues. Trimming took 7 bases from V and 3 from J, leaving 9 bases between them. CDR3 in DNA: TGTGCCAGTATTCGGGGGGACACTGAAGCTTTCTTT. It yields the protein CASIRGDTEAFF.

Points on this clonotype: A much larger clone differs by one base, so this may be a read error. The chain combines TRBV10-3 with TRBJ1-3; D gene ambiguous. The CDR3 sequence is 17 residues long. In germline, CDR1 is ENHRY, CDR2 SYGVKD. Trimming pared 4 bases from V and 0 bases from J, leaving 16 bases between. The DNA of the CDR3 is TGTGCCATCAGTGCCGTAAGAACTGACCCCTCTGGAAACACCATATATTTT. Protein product: CAISAVRTDPSGNTIYF.

This clonotype occurred a few times. The V gene is TRBV19, the J gene TRBJ1-1; D gene uncertain. The CDR3 is made up of 14 amino acids. Trimming left V 2 bases short and J 5 bases short, with 12 bases between. CDR1 and CDR2 (germline): LNHDA, SQIVND (reference sequence). The CDR3 region has the DNA TGTGCCAGTAGTATAAAAGGGAGTGGGACTGAAGCTTTCTTT. This codes for CASSIKGSGTEAFF.

As regards this clonotype: One end of the junction does not line up with germline, which may come from a read error. The CDR3 bases are TGCCCCAGCAGCGAGGGAAGTGGCAGCTATGGCTACACCTTC. Translating gives CPSSEGSGSYGYTF. This rearrangement joins TRBV10-2 to TRBJ1-2; D uncertain. The CDR3 consists of 14 residues. In germline, CDR1 is WSHSY, CDR2 SAAADI.

This clonotype was counted only a few times. One end of the junction fails to match germline, which may point to a read error. This chain joins TRBV9 and TRBJ2-2; 10 nucleotides align to TRBD2. The CDR3 has 13 residues. Looked up from germline, CDR1 is SGDLS and CDR2 is YYNGEE. The CDR3 loop reads CASSGRFPGELFF. For the CDR3, the DNA is TGTGCCAGTAGCGGGAGGTTCCCCGGGGAGCTGTTTTTT.

This clonotype was detected ten times or more. The J gene is TRBJ1-1, the V gene TRBV15; D might be TRBD1 (6 bases). This CDR3 contains 15 residues. V lost 3 bases and J lost 3, with 14 bases in between. Germline V lookup: CDR1 LNHNV, CDR2 YYDKDF (reference sequence). The CDR3 DNA is TGTGCCACCAGCAGTTCAGGGGTAAGGGACACTGAAGCTTTCTTT. It yields the protein CATSSSGVRDTEAFF.